This T cell receptor beta chain was captured in a study of blood T cell repertoires in COVID-19. As for the study in general: Samples of COVID-19 (acute and convalescent) were obtained from the United States, Italy and Spain. Sources were T cells, B-cell-depleted T cells, or PBMCs; the material itself was cDNA or gDNA.

The V end lost 4 bases, the J end lost 7 bases, and 16 bases lay between the germline ends. The CDR3 length is 14 residues. CDR1 is MNHNY and CDR2 is SVGAGI in the germline V gene (reference sequence). As processed by the authors: Researchers report that nucleated cell counts were estimated from reference gene primer amplification. Method: immunoSEQ multiplex PCR; TCRdb's copy keeps in-frame clones and lacks some. The V and J calls and the clone size are those of that table, but D and trimming were determined from the DNA. The sample holds about 48,000 clones, over 75% seen once. The receptor's source is a human donor in a cohort sampled during active COVID-19. The donor label of this sample is uncertain. The chain joins TRBV6-6 to TRBJ1-2, with D maybe TRBD1 (5 bases). Sequencing was done on a sample of peripheral blood. The CDR3 spells CASSFPEDTSGYTF. The CDR3 DNA reads as TGTGCCAGCAGTTTCCCCGAGGACACGTCTGGCTACACCTTC.